The sequence of this T cell receptor beta chain was determined in a study of post-analysis software for immune sequencing data (dated by TCRdb to between 2014 and 2017). At the level of the whole study: Relapsing-remitting, secondary progressive and progressive-relapsing multiple sclerosis were recorded as disease courses, and subtype annotation was lacking for some patients. A subset of samples was prepared in parallel using single-end sample barcoding, then pooled and co-amplified after Illumina adapter ligation. The patient repertoires were compared against about 10 previously published healthy control repertoires obtained from donors aged about 6 to 26 years.

To demonstrate the VDJtools post-analysis software, the study profiled TCR beta repertoires from the peripheral blood of about 13 young patients with multiple sclerosis. Multiple sclerosis patients were children and adolescents aged roughly 6 to 15 years. V lost 3 bases and J lost 2 bases, and the count of bases not matched to a germline gene is 9. The CDR3 sequence holds 16 residues, the cysteine and phenylalanine included. The sequence is cut down to CDR3 DNA, 48 bases in frame from base 1. Only a few counts were recorded for this clonotype. No cognate antigen has been identified for it. No clone much larger than this one lies a single base away; base qualities are absent. General study outcomes and caveats: Patients showed significantly higher frequencies than controls for a handful of TRBV segments, among them TRBV5-6, TRBV5-1 and TRBV20-1. Direct clustering with F measure revealed strong co-clustering of samples prepared in the same batch, which led to a batch-effect correction. Normalized Chao1 diversity was significantly lower in multiple sclerosis patients than controls, suggesting substantial peripheral T-cell clonal expansion. The multiple sclerosis patient group was slightly younger than the control group.

To prepare the library, PCR was applied. Sequencing used an Illumina HiSeq 2500. To reduce PCR and sequencing biases, unique molecular identifiers were built into the TCR beta cDNA libraries. Some 500,000 cDNA molecules were obtained per 1 to 10 million input T cells, so each molecule approximated one T cell. The patient libraries were prepared and sequenced with the same protocol used for the earlier healthy control dataset. Within a given batch, samples were prepared together, multiplexed and sequenced on the same HiSeq lane. From the authors' description of their analysis: MIGEC was used to process the raw barcoded reads, and molecular identifier groups with only a single read were discarded before consensus assembly and CDR3 extraction. VDJtools was used for post-analysis of the clonotype tables, with diversity normalized by down-sampling every dataset to the smallest sample size. In repertoire overlap clustering, CDR3 amino acid sequences, but not nucleotide sequences, were matched to correct batch-related cross-sample contamination. The public reads were reanalyzed by TCRdb: fastp trimming at Q25, MiXCR alignment, in-frame beta chains only. Each entry is one CDR3 protein sequence, shown with its most common DNA and genes. For this entry, the V and J calls and clone size follow TCRdb and not the study's own pipeline. In all, the sample holds about 540,000 distinct CDR3 sequences, and 30% to 40% of those were seen once. In total, the top ten clones hold around 5.9% of the sample.

The chain couples TRBV12-3 or TRBV12-4 to TRBJ2-5; TRBD2 agrees with 7 junctional bases. The sample consisted of blood. The TCR sequence derives from a girl aged 2 to 17 with multiple sclerosis. Here is the DNA: TGTGCCAGCAGTTTGTGGGCGGGGGTTGTTCAAGAGACCCAGTACTTC. Its protein is CASSLWAGVVQETQYF.